The clone carrying this T cell receptor (beta chain) turned up a few times. No antigen is known for it. For the diagnoses, clinical symptoms, serum thyroxine and TRAb, thyroid ultrasound and orbital computed tomography were used. There were TCR beta CDR3 regions amplified from RNA transcripts. The HTBI primer set served for first-round RT-PCR of the TCR CDR3. MiXCR, applied by TCRdb to the multiplex PCR reads, yields one record per CDR3 protein. The sample yields approximately 700,000 distinct CDR3 sequences, over 40% seen once. Germline V gene sequence: CDR1 SNHLY, CDR2 FYNNEI. V gave up 2 bases and J gave up 7 bases, with 14 bases separating them. The CDR3 has 15 residues. The data are from a study of T cells in Graves' hyperthyroidism and ophthalmopathy. Points from the study as a whole: Stable hyperthyroidism was separated from ophthalmopathy by a model based on 13 V-J features. Most clonotypes expanded in thyroid above 0.001 were likewise present in blood.

The sequenced sample was peripheral blood or thyroid tissue (not recorded which). This TCR derives from an adult man with Graves' disease, either hyperthyroidism or ophthalmopathy (not recorded which). The chain uses TRBV2 and TRBJ2-2; D is unclear. CDR3 coding DNA: TGTGCCAGCAGTGAAAGGCAGACGTCGCTCGGGGAGCTGTTTTTT. Its protein is CASSERQTSLGELFF.